This T cell receptor (beta chain) stems from a study of T-cell memory formation after mild COVID-19. Study background: TCR clusters mostly belonged to single donors.

TCRdb reanalysed the 5' RACE reads using MiXCR and keeps one entry per CDR3 protein. This table holds 100,000 or so distinct CDR3 sequences, approximately 10% found once. This clonotype turned up a few times. The source is a man in his late teens or twenties who had mild COVID-19 (a few samples of this study predate the infection). Cell type and time point are not known. The sequencing input was PBMCs or a T cell subset sorted from them (not recorded which).

Here the CDR3 DNA reads TGTGCCAGCAGTTTAGGAGGCCCGCTGGAGCAGTACGTC. It specifies CASSLGGPLEQYV. The gene calls are TRBV12-3 or TRBV12-4 and TRBJ2-7; no clear D gene. Trimming shortened V by 1 base and J by 7 bases, and 11 bases separated the two germline ends. This CDR3 is 13 amino acids long.